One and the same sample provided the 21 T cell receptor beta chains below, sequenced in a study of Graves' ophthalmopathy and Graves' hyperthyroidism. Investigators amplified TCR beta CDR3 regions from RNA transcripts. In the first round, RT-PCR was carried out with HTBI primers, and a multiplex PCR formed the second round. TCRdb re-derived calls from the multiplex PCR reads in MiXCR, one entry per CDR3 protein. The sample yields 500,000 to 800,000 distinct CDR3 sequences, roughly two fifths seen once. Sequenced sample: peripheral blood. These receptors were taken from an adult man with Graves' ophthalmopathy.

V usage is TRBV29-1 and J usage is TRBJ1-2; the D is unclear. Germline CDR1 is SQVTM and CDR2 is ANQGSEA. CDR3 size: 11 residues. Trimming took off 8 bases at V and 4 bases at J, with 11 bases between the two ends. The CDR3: CSLAGVYGYTF. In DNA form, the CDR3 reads TGCAGCCTGGCTGGGGTCTATGGCTACACCTTC. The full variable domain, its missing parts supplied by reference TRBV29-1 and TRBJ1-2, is SAVISQKPSRDICQRGTSLTIQCQVDSQVTMMFWYRQQPGQSLTLIATANQGSEATYESGFVIDKFPISRPNLTFSTLTVSNMSPEDSSIYLCSLAGVYGYTFGSGTRLTVV.

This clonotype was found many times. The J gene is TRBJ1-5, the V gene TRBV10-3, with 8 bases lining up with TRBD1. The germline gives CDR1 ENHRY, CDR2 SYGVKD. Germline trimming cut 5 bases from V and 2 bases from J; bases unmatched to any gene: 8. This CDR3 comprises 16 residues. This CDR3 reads CAISQAGGDGNQPQHF. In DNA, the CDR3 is TGTGCCATCAGTCAGGCAGGGGGCGATGGCAATCAGCCCCAGCATTTT.

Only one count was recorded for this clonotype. This chain's CDR3 is CASSQALTGSSYEQYF. CDR3 coding DNA: TGTGCCAGCAGCCAAGCGTTGACTGGGAGCTCCTACGAGCAGTACTTC. The chain uses TRBV7-9 and TRBJ2-7; possibly TRBD2 for D (5 bases). The V end was cut by 5 bases, the J end by 0 bases, with 17 bases between. The CDR3 has 16 residues. Germline V CDR1 and CDR2: SEHNR, FQNEAQ (reference sequence).

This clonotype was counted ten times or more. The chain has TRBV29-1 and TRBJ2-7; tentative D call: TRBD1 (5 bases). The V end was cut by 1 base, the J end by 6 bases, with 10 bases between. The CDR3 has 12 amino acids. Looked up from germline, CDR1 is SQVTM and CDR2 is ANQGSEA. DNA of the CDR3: TGCAGCGTTGAAGGGACACTAAGCGAGCAGTACTTC. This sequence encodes CSVEGTLSEQYF.

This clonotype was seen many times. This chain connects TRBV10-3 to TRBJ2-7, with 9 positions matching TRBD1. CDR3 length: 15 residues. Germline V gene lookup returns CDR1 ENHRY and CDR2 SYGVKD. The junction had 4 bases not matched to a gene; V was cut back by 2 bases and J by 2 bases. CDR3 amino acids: CAISETRQGAYEQYF. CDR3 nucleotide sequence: TGTGCCATCAGTGAGACTAGACAGGGGGCCTACGAGCAGTACTTC.

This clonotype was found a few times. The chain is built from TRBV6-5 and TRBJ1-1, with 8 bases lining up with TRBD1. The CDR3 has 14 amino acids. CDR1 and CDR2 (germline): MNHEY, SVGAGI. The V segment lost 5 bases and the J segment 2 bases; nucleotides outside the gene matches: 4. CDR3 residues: CASSRDRTNTEAFF. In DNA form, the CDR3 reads TGTGCCAGCAGTCGGGACAGGACTAACACTGAAGCTTTCTTT.

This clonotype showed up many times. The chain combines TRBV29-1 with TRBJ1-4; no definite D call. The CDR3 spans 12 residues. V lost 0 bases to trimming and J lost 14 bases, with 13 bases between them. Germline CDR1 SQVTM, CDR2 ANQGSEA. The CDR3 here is CSVEDFRSRLFF. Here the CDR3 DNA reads TGCAGCGTTGAAGATTTCAGGAGTAGGCTGTTTTTT.

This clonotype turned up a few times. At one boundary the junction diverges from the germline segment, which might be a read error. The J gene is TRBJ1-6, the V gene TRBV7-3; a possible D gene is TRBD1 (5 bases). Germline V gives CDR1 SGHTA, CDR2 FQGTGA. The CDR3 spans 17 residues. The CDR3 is CASSQISLQALGPPLHF. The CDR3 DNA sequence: TGCGCCAGCAGCCAAATCTCCCTACAGGCCCTGGGGCCACCCCTCCACTTT.

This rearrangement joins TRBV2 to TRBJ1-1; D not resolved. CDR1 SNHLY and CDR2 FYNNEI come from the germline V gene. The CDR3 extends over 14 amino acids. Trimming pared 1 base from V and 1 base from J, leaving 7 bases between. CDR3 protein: CASSEGGENTEAFF. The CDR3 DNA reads TGTGCCAGCAGTGAAGGCGGAGAGAACACTGAAGCTTTCTTT.

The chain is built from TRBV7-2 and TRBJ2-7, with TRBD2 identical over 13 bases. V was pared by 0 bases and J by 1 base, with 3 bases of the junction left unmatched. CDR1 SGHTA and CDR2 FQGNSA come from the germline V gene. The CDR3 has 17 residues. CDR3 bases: TGTGCCAGCAGCTTAGCGGGGACTAGCGGGGTTTCCTACGAGCAGTACTTC. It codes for CASSLAGTSGVSYEQYF.

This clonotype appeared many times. The DNA for the CDR3 is TGTGCCAGCAGCGCCTCAGGGGGTGCTCATTACGAGCAGTACTTC. Protein: CASSASGGAHYEQYF. The rearrangement joins TRBV7-8 to TRBJ2-7; 7 bases fit TRBD1. The CDR3 is 15 residues long. V was pared by 5 bases and J by 4 bases, with 11 bases of the junction left unmatched. From germline, CDR1 is SGHVS and CDR2 FQNEAQ.

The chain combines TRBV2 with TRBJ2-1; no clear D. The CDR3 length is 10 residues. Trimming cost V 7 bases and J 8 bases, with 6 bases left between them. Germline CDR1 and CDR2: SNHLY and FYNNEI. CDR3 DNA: TGTGCCAGCAAGGGCTATGAGCAGTTCTTC. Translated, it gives CASKGYEQFF.

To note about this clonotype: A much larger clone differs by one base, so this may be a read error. In DNA form, the CDR3 reads TGTGCCAGCAGTCGGACTAGCAGGATGACTAAAGAGACCCAGTACTTC. Amino acid sequence: CASSRTSRMTKETQYF. The rearrangement links TRBV9 to TRBJ2-5; 8 bases align to TRBD2. The germline V gene encodes CDR1 SGDLS and CDR2 YYNGEE. The CDR3 is 16 amino acids. The junction had 12 bases not matched to a gene; V was cut back by 5 bases and J by 3 bases. Filled out from reference TRBV9 and TRBJ2-5, the complete variable domain reads DSGVTQTPKHLITATGQRVTLRCSPRSGDLSVYWYQQSLDQGLQFLIQYYNGEERAKGNILERFSAQQFPDLHSELNLSSLELGDSALYFCASSRTSRMTKETQYFGPGTRLLVL.

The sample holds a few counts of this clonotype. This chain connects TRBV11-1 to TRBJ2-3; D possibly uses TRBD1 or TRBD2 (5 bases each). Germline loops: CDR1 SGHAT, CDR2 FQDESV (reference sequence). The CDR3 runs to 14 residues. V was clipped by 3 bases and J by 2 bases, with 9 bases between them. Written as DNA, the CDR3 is TGTGCCAGCAGCTTGGGGACCTCCACAGATACGCAGTATTTT. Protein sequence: CASSLGTSTDTQYF.

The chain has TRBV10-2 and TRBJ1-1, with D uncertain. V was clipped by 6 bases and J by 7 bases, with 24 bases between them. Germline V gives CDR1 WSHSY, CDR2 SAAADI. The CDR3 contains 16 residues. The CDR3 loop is CASSQLSWVQVNEAFF. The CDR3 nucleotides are TGCGCCAGCAGCCAACTTAGTTGGGTACAAGTTAATGAAGCTTTCTTT.

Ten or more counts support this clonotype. The CDR3 nucleotides read TGTGCCAGCAGTCTCCGGGACAGCAATCAGCCCCAGCATTTT. Translation gives CASSLRDSNQPQHF. V is TRBV2 and J is TRBJ1-5; D is possibly TRBD1 (5 bases). The ends were cut back, 5 bases at V and 1 base at J, with 9 bases in the middle. Germline-derived CDR1 and CDR2 are SNHLY and FYNNEI. This CDR3 spans 14 amino acids.

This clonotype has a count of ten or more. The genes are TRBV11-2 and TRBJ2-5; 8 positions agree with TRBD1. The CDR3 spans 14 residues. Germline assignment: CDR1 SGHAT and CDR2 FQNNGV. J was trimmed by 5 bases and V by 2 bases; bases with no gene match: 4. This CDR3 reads CASSLRQGRETQYF. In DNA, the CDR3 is TGTGCCAGCAGCTTAAGACAGGGGAGGGAGACCCAGTACTTC.

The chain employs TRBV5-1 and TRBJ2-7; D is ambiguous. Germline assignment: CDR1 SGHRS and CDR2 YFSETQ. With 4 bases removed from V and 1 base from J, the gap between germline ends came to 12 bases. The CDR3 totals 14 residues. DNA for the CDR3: TGCGCCAGCAGCCCGTCGGCAGTTTCCTACGAGCAGTACTTC. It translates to CASSPSAVSYEQYF. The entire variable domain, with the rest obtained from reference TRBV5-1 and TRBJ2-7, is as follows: KAGVTQTPRYLIKTRGQQVTLSCSPISGHRSVSWYQQTPGQGLQFLFEYFSETQRNKGNFPGRFSGRQFSNSRSEMNVSTLELGDSALYLCASSPSAVSYEQYFGPGTRLTVT.

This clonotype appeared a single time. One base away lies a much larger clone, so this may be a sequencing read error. The CDR3 nucleotides are TGTGCCAGCAGTGAACAAGGGAAAGAGTTTTTT. Translation: CASSEQGKEFF. The chain joins TRBV2 to TRBJ1-4; D ambiguous. The CDR3 is 11 amino acids. V lost 2 bases to trimming and J lost 16 bases, with 11 bases between them. CDR1 is SNHLY and CDR2 is FYNNEI in the germline V gene.

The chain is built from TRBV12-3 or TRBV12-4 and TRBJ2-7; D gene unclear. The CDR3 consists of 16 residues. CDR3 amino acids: CASGLVLSQRSYEQYF. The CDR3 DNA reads TGTGCTAGTGGTTTGGTACTGTCACAGAGATCCTACGAGCAGTACTTC.

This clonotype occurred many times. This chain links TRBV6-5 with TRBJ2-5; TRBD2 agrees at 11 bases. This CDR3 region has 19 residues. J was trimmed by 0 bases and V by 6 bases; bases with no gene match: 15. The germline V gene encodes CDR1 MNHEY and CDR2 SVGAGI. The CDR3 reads CASSDLGLADTRNQETQYF. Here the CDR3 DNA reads TGTGCCAGCAGCGACCTGGGACTAGCGGATACCCGAAACCAAGAGACCCAGTACTTC.